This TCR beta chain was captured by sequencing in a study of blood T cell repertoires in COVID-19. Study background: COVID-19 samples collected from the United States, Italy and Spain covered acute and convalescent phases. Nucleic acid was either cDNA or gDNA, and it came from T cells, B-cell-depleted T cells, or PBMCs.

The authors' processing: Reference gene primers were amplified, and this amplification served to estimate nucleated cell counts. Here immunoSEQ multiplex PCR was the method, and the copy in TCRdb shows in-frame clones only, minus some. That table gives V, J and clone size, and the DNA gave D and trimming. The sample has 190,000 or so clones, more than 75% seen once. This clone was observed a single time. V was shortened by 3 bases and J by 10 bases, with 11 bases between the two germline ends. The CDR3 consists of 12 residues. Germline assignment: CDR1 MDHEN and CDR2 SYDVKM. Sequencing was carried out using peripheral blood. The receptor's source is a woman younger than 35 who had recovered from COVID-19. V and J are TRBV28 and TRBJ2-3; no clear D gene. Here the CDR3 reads CASSLSLDAQYF. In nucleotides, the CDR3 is TGTGCCAGCAGTTTGAGTCTCGATGCGCAGTATTTT.